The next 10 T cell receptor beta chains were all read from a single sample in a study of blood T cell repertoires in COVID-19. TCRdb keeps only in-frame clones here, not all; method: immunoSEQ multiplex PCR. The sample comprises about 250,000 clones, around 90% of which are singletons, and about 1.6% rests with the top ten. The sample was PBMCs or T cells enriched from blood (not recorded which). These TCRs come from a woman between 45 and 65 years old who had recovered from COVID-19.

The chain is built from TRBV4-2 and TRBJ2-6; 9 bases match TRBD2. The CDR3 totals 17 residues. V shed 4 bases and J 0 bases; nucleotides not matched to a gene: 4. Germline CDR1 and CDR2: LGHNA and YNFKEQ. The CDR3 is CASSRLAETSGANVLTF. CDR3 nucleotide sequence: TGTGCCAGCAGCCGACTAGCGGAGACCTCTGGGGCCAACGTCCTGACTTTC.

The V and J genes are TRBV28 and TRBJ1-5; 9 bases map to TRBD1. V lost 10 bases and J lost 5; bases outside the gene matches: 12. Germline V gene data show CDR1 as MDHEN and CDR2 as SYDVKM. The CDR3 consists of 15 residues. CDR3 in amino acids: CATNGAGQGYQPQHF. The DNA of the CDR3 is TGTGCCACCAACGGGGCGGGACAGGGCTATCAGCCCCAGCATTTT. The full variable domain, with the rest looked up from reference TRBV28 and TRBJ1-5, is DVKVTQSSRYLVKRTGEKVFLECVQDMDHENMFWYRQDPGLGLRLIYFSYDVKMKEKGDIPEGYSVSREKKERFSLILESASTNQTSMYLCATNGAGQGYQPQHFGDGTRLSIL.

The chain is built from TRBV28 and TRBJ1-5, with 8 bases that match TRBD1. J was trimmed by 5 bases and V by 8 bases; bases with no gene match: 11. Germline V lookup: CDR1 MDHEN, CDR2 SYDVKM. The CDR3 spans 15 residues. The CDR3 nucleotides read TGTGCCAGCGGGGTAAGACAGGGGTTAGATCAGCCCCAGCATTTT. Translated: CASGVRQGLDQPQHF.

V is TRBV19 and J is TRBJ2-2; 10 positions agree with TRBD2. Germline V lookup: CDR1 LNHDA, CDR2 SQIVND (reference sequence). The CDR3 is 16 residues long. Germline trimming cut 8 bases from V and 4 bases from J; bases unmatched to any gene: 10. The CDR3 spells CASGPLAGDGTGELFF. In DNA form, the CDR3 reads TGTGCCAGTGGCCCGCTAGCGGGAGACGGCACCGGGGAGCTGTTTTTT.

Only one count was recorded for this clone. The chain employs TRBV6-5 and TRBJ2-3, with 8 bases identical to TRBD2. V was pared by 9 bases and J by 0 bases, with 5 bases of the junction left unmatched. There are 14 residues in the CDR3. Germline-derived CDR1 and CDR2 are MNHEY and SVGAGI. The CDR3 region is CASAGGESTDTQYF. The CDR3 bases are TGTGCCAGTGCGGGAGGTGAAAGCACAGATACGCAGTATTTT.

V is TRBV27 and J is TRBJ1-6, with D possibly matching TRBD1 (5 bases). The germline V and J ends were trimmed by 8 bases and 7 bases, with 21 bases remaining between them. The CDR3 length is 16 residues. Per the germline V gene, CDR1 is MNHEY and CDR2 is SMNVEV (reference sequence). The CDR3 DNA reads TGTGCCAGCGCTGGGAGGGGCAGGGCCTTAAATTCACCCCTCCACTTT. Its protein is CASAGRGRALNSPLHF.

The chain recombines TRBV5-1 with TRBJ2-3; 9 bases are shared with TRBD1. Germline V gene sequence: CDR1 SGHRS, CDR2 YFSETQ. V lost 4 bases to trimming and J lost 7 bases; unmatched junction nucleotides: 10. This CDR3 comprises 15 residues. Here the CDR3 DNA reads TGCGCCAGCAGCAGGCCGGGACAGGGCAGCTATACGCAGTATTTT. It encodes CASSRPGQGSYTQYF.

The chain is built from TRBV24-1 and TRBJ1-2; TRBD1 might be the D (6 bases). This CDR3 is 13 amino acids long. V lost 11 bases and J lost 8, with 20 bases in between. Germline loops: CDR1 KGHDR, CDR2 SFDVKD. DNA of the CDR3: TGTGCCAGAGTGAGACCAGGGGATGGAGGCTACACCTTC. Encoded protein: CARVRPGDGGYTF.

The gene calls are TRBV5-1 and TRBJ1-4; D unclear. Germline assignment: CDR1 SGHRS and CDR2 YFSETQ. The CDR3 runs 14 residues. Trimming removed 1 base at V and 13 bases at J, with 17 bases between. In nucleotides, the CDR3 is TGCGCCAGCAGCTTGTTATCCCAGCGGAGTGGACTGTTTTTT. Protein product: CASSLLSQRSGLFF.

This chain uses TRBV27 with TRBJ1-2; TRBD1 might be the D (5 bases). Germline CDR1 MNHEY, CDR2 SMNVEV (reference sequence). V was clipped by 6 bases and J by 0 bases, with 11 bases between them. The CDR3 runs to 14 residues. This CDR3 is CASSVTASNYGYTF. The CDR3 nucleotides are TGTGCCAGCAGCGTGACAGCCTCTAACTATGGCTACACCTTC.